Listed below are T cell receptor beta chains from one sample, sequenced in a study of cytomegalovirus exposure and HLA in healthy donors. The assay was immunoSEQ multiplex PCR, and TCRdb's table has in-frame clones only and misses some. Seen here are approximately 240,000 clones, roughly 82% observed once, and the top ten hold 5% to 6.5%. Specimen: PBMCs. The receptor set was obtained from a woman in her thirties or forties in good health and CMV-seropositive. CDR3s include the opening cysteine and the closing phenylalanine or tryptophan. A D gene is named only where the DNA matches it firmly. For some rows the clone size is stated as once, few or many, or as a class when expanded; others skip it.

V gene: TRBV2
D gene: NA
J gene: TRBJ1-2
clone size: NA
CDR3 DNA: TGTGCCAGCAGTGAAGCTTCCAGCTATGGCTACACCTTC
CDR3 protein: CASSEASSYGYTF

V gene: TRBV10-3
D gene: TRBD1
J gene: TRBJ1-2
clone size: few
CDR3 DNA: TGTGCCACACCCCGACAGGGGCCGTATGGCTACACCTTC
CDR3 protein: CATPRQGPYGYTF

V gene: TRBV5-1
D gene: TRBD2
J gene: TRBJ2-3
clone size: NA
CDR3 DNA: TGCGCCAGCAGCTTATCTAGCGGGGGCACAGATACGCAGTATTTT
CDR3 protein: CASSLSSGGTDTQYF

V gene: TRBV9
D gene: NA
J gene: TRBJ2-1
clone size: NA
CDR3 DNA: TGTGCCAGCAGCTCACGGTCTCTCGGGGGGCCGAGCTCCTACAATGAGCAGTTCTTC
CDR3 protein: CASSSRSLGGPSSYNEQFF

V gene: TRBV9
D gene: NA
J gene: TRBJ2-2
clone size: NA
CDR3 DNA: TGTGCCAGCAAGCCCAGGGGGGACACCGGGGAGCTGTTTTTT
CDR3 protein: CASKPRGDTGELFF

V gene: TRBV13
D gene: TRBD1
J gene: TRBJ1-1
clone size: once
CDR3 DNA: TGTGCCAGCAGCTTATTGAACAGGGGGCACACTGAAGCTTTCTTT
CDR3 protein: CASSLLNRGHTEAFF

V gene: TRBV27
D gene: NA
J gene: TRBJ2-5
clone size: NA
CDR3 DNA: TGTGCCAGCAGTTCCTCGGGATTCGGGAAGACCCAGTACTTC
CDR3 protein: CASSSSGFGKTQYF

V gene: TRBV12-5
D gene: NA
J gene: TRBJ1-1
clone size: NA
CDR3 DNA: TGTGCTAGTGGTTTGCCAAACAAGAACACTGAAGCTTTCTTT
CDR3 protein: CASGLPNKNTEAFF

V gene: TRBV18
D gene: TRBD1
J gene: TRBJ2-3
clone size: NA
CDR3 DNA: TGTGCCAGCTCACCACAGCCAGGCCCTTTCAGGGGGGATACGCAGTATTTT
CDR3 protein: CASSPQPGPFRGDTQYF

V gene: TRBV11-3
D gene: NA
J gene: TRBJ2-1
clone size: NA
CDR3 DNA: TGTGCCAGCAGCTTAAAAGTCCTGGGAGGATTCAATGAGCAGTTCTTC
CDR3 protein: CASSLKVLGGFNEQFF

V gene: TRBV7-9
D gene: NA
J gene: TRBJ1-5
clone size: NA
CDR3 DNA: TGTTCCAGCAGCTTTGAGGGAAAAGGTCAGCCCCAGCATTTT
CDR3 protein: CSSSFEGKGQPQHF

V gene: TRBV9
D gene: TRBD1
J gene: TRBJ1-2
clone size: once
CDR3 DNA: TGTGCCAGCAGCGGACAGGGACTCTATGGCTACACCTTC
CDR3 protein: CASSGQGLYGYTF

V gene: TRBV5-6
D gene: NA
J gene: TRBJ1-5
clone size: NA
CDR3 DNA: TGTGCCAGCAGCTTAGGAGGGACGGGCAATCAGCCCCAGCATTTT
CDR3 protein: CASSLGGTGNQPQHF

V gene: TRBV7-2
D gene: NA
J gene: TRBJ1-4
clone size: NA
CDR3 DNA: TGTGCCAGCAGCTTCAGGGTTTATAATGAAAAACTGTTTTTT
CDR3 protein: CASSFRVYNEKLFF

V gene: TRBV30
D gene: NA
J gene: TRBJ1-3
clone size: few
CDR3 DNA: TGTGCCTGGACCCCGAGAGGTTCTGGAAACACCATATATTTT
CDR3 protein: CAWTPRGSGNTIYF

V gene: TRBV6-1
D gene: TRBD1
J gene: TRBJ2-7
clone size: NA
CDR3 DNA: TGTGCCAGCAGTGAAAGGGGACCAAGACAGGGAAGTTTCCACGAGCAGTACTTC
CDR3 protein: CASSERGPRQGSFHEQYF

V gene: TRBV11-2
D gene: NA
J gene: TRBJ2-7
clone size: NA
CDR3 DNA: TGTGCCAGCAGCTTAGTCCTGGGCACCTACGAGCAGTACTTC
CDR3 protein: CASSLVLGTYEQYF

V gene: TRBV7-9
D gene: NA
J gene: TRBJ1-4
clone size: NA
CDR3 DNA: TGTGCCAGCAGAGGTTGGCAGGATCATGAAAAACTGTTTTTT
CDR3 protein: CASRGWQDHEKLFF

V gene: TRBV18
D gene: NA
J gene: TRBJ1-3
clone size: NA
CDR3 DNA: TGTGCCAGCTCACCTTCCTTCCACAGCTCTGGAAACACCATATATTTT
CDR3 protein: CASSPSFHSSGNTIYF

V gene: TRBV27
D gene: NA
J gene: TRBJ1-1
clone size: NA
CDR3 DNA: TGTGCCAGCAGTTTAGGAGCAGGGATAAGGGCTGAAGCTTTCTTT
CDR3 protein: CASSLGAGIRAEAFF

V gene: TRBV5-1
D gene: NA
J gene: TRBJ2-1
clone size: once
CDR3 DNA: TGCGCCAGCGGACCTTATCGCGGGGGCGGGGATGAGCAGTTCTTC
CDR3 protein: CASGPYRGGGDEQFF

V gene: TRBV19
D gene: NA
J gene: TRBJ1-2
clone size: NA
CDR3 DNA: TGTGCCAGTACGGACAGCCCCCTTTTAGACTATGGCTACACCTTC
CDR3 protein: CASTDSPLLDYGYTF

V gene: TRBV30
D gene: NA
J gene: TRBJ1-3
clone size: NA
CDR3 DNA: TGTGCCTGGAGGATAGGGGCAGAAGGAAACACCATATATTTT
CDR3 protein: CAWRIGAEGNTIYF

V gene: TRBV27
D gene: NA
J gene: TRBJ1-1
clone size: few
CDR3 DNA: TGTGCCAGCAGATTCGACAGACCGAACACTGAAGCTTTCTTT
CDR3 protein: CASRFDRPNTEAFF

V gene: TRBV11-2
D gene: NA
J gene: TRBJ1-2
clone size: NA
CDR3 DNA: TGTGCCAGCAGCCCTGAGATATTTCGTAACTATGGCTACACCTTC
CDR3 protein: CASSPEIFRNYGYTF

V gene: TRBV28
D gene: TRBD1
J gene: TRBJ2-7
clone size: NA
CDR3 DNA: TGTGCCAGCAGAACCGGGACAGGGGGCCCCTACGAGCAGTACTTC
CDR3 protein: CASRTGTGGPYEQYF

V gene: TRBV9
D gene: NA
J gene: TRBJ1-2
clone size: NA
CDR3 DNA: TGTGCCAGCAGCGTAGCCGCCGGGGGGGCCCAACTTGGGGGCTACACCTTC
CDR3 protein: CASSVAAGGAQLGGYTF

V gene: TRBV7-8
D gene: TRBD2
J gene: TRBJ2-2
clone size: once
CDR3 DNA: TGTGCCAGCAACCAAGCGGGGAGGACCGGGGAGCTGTTTTTT
CDR3 protein: CASNQAGRTGELFF

V gene: TRBV6-4
D gene: NA
J gene: TRBJ1-1
clone size: NA
CDR3 DNA: TGTGCCAGCAGAAGGACAGACGGATTCATGAACACTGAAGCTTTCTTT
CDR3 protein: CASRRTDGFMNTEAFF

V gene: TRBV14
D gene: TRBD2
J gene: TRBJ2-3
clone size: NA
CDR3 DNA: TGTGCCAGCAGCCGACCGGGACTAGCGGGGGCTTCGAATACGCAGTATTTT
CDR3 protein: CASSRPGLAGASNTQYF

V gene: TRBV5-1
D gene: TRBD1
J gene: TRBJ2-2
clone size: NA
CDR3 DNA: TGCGCCAGCAGCTCCGGGACAGGGGGGATTGTCGGGGAGCTGTTTTTT
CDR3 protein: CASSSGTGGIVGELFF

V gene: TRBV11-3
D gene: NA
J gene: TRBJ2-1
clone size: NA
CDR3 DNA: TGTGCCAGCAGCATCTTCGGACAAGCGAATGAGCAGTTCTTC
CDR3 protein: CASSIFGQANEQFF

V gene: TRBV5-4
D gene: NA
J gene: TRBJ1-1
clone size: NA
CDR3 DNA: TGTGCCAGCAGCTTGTCGGGTTCCATGAACACTGAAGCTTTCTTT
CDR3 protein: CASSLSGSMNTEAFF

V gene: TRBV29-1
D gene: NA
J gene: TRBJ1-1
clone size: once
CDR3 DNA: TGCAGCGTTGTGACACCAGAAGCTTTCTTT
CDR3 protein: CSVVTPEAFF

V gene: TRBV7-9
D gene: TRBD1
J gene: TRBJ2-7
clone size: NA
CDR3 DNA: TGTGCCAGCAGTCCAGGGACAGTCAGCAACTACGAGCAGTACTTC
CDR3 protein: CASSPGTVSNYEQYF

V gene: TRBV6-5
D gene: TRBD1
J gene: TRBJ1-1
clone size: NA
CDR3 DNA: TGTGCCAGCAGTCTGACAGGGAAAGACACTGAAGCTTTCTTT
CDR3 protein: CASSLTGKDTEAFF

V gene: TRBV4-2
D gene: NA
J gene: TRBJ2-3
clone size: few
CDR3 DNA: TGTGCCAGCAGCCAAGGGGCTAGCAGAGATACGCAGTATTTT
CDR3 protein: CASSQGASRDTQYF

V gene: TRBV10-3
D gene: NA
J gene: TRBJ1-2
clone size: NA
CDR3 DNA: TGTGCCATTTCACCGAGTACGGGCTACACCTTC
CDR3 protein: CAISPSTGYTF

V gene: TRBV7-9
D gene: NA
J gene: TRBJ2-1
clone size: NA
CDR3 DNA: TGTGCCAGCATGGCGGGCTCCTACAATGAGCAGTTCTTC
CDR3 protein: CASMAGSYNEQFF

V gene: TRBV30
D gene: NA
J gene: TRBJ2-7
clone size: NA
CDR3 DNA: TGTGCCTGGAGTCCCCTCGGGGGTGGAAACACCTACGAGCAGTACTTC
CDR3 protein: CAWSPLGGGNTYEQYF

V gene: TRBV11-2
D gene: TRBD2
J gene: TRBJ2-3
clone size: NA
CDR3 DNA: TGTGCCAGCAGCATGGGACTAGTAGGAGATACGCAGTATTTT
CDR3 protein: CASSMGLVGDTQYF

V gene: TRBV29-1
D gene: NA
J gene: TRBJ2-7
clone size: once
CDR3 DNA: TGCAGCGTTGCCCTCTTGCGGGACGGGCAGTACTTC
CDR3 protein: CSVALLRDGQYF

V gene: TRBV5-6
D gene: NA
J gene: TRBJ1-1
clone size: once
CDR3 DNA: TGTGCCAGCAGCTTGATAGCGATTTACGAGTCCATGAACACTGAAGCTTTCTTT
CDR3 protein: CASSLIAIYESMNTEAFF

V gene: TRBV9
D gene: NA
J gene: TRBJ2-3
clone size: NA
CDR3 DNA: TGTGCCAGCAGCGTAGCCTTAAGGGAGGAAACGCAGTATTTT
CDR3 protein: CASSVALREETQYF

V gene: TRBV6-6
D gene: TRBD1
J gene: TRBJ1-2
clone size: few
CDR3 DNA: TGTGCCAGCAGTTACCCGGGACAGGGGGAGAAGGGGGGCTACACCTTC
CDR3 protein: CASSYPGQGEKGGYTF

V gene: TRBV6-1
D gene: TRBD1
J gene: TRBJ1-5
clone size: NA
CDR3 DNA: TGTGCCAGCAGTCGGGAGGGACAGTCTAATCAGCCCCAGCATTTT
CDR3 protein: CASSREGQSNQPQHF

V gene: TRBV11-2
D gene: TRBD1
J gene: TRBJ1-4
clone size: NA
CDR3 DNA: TGTGCCAGCAGCTCGGACAGGAATAATGAAAAACTGTTTTTT
CDR3 protein: CASSSDRNNEKLFF

V gene: TRBV11-3
D gene: NA
J gene: TRBJ1-1
clone size: NA
CDR3 DNA: TGTGCCAGCAGCCGACGGGTTGAAGCTTTCTTT
CDR3 protein: CASSRRVEAFF

V gene: TRBV19
D gene: NA
J gene: TRBJ2-7
clone size: NA
CDR3 DNA: TGTGCCAGTAGTATAGAGGGGGCGGACGAGCAGTACTTC
CDR3 protein: CASSIEGADEQYF

V gene: TRBV27
D gene: TRBD2
J gene: TRBJ2-7
clone size: NA
CDR3 DNA: TGTGCCAGCAGTTTGGTTGCAACTAGCGGGATCTACGAGCAGTACTTC
CDR3 protein: CASSLVATSGIYEQYF

V gene: TRBV7-9
D gene: TRBD1
J gene: TRBJ2-3
clone size: NA
CDR3 DNA: TGTGCCAGCAGCTTCCGGGACAGGGATTTAAAAGGGGCAGATACGCAGTATTTT
CDR3 protein: CASSFRDRDLKGADTQYF

V gene: TRBV19
D gene: NA
J gene: TRBJ1-2
clone size: few
CDR3 DNA: TGTGCCAGCGACTCGGATACCTCTAACTATGGCTACACCTTC
CDR3 protein: CASDSDTSNYGYTF

V gene: TRBV6-4
D gene: TRBD2
J gene: TRBJ2-1
clone size: NA
CDR3 DNA: TGTGCCAGCAGTTCACGTCGGACTAGCGGGATCAATGAGCAGTTCTTC
CDR3 protein: CASSSRRTSGINEQFF

V gene: TRBV1
D gene: NA
J gene: TRBJ2-7
clone size: NA
CDR3 DNA: TGCACCAGCAGCCAAGATGGGCGGGATGGGCTGTACTACGAGCAGTACTTC
CDR3 protein: CTSSQDGRDGLYYEQYF